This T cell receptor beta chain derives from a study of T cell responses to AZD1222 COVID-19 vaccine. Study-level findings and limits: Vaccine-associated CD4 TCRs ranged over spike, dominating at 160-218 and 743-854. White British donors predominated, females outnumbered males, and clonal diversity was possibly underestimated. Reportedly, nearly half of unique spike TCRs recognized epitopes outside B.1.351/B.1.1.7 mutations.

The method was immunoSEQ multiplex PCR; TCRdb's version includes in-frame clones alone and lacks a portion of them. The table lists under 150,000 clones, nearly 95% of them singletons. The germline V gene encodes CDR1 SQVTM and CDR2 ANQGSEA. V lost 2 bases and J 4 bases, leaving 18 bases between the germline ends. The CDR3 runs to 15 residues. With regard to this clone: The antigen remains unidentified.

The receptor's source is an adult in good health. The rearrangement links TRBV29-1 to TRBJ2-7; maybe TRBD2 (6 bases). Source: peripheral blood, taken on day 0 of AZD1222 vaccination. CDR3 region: CSVEWSNSGRYEQYF. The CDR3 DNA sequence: TGCAGCGTTGAATGGTCGAATAGCGGAAGATACGAGCAGTACTTC.